Shown below are 30 T cell receptor beta chains from a single sample sequenced in a study of early T cells in non-severe SARS-CoV-2 infection. One entry per CDR3 protein results from TCRdb running MiXCR on the 5' RACE reads. The sample has 55,000 to 85,000 distinct CDR3 sequences, approximately 13% seen once. Specimen: whole blood. The receptors originated from an adult who was a healthcare worker with PCR-confirmed SARS-CoV-2 infection or an uninfected control (not recorded which).

This clonotype was detected many times. V is TRBV3-1 and J is TRBJ1-5; D gene uncertain. Germline CDR1 is LGHDT and CDR2 is YNNKEL (reference sequence). The CDR3 is 13 residues long. Deletions cut 2 bases from V and 5 bases from J, with 7 bases between. This CDR3 is CASSQTRDQPQHF. As DNA, the CDR3 is TGTGCCAGCAGCCAAACCAGAGATCAGCCCCAGCATTTT.

In this sample, this clonotype turned up once. The rearrangement links TRBV5-4 to TRBJ2-1; TRBD1 matches 9 bases. Germline V gene sequence: CDR1 SGHNT, CDR2 YYREEE (reference sequence). The CDR3 length is 16 residues. J gave up 8 bases and V 0 bases, and 9 bases lay outside the gene matches. CDR3: CASSLGGTGLHHEQFF. CDR3 bases: TGTGCCAGCAGCTTGGGTGGGACAGGGCTACATCATGAGCAGTTCTTC.

This clonotype came up a few times. The V gene is TRBV9, the J gene TRBJ2-3, with D perhaps TRBD1 (5 bases). CDR1 and CDR2 from the germline V gene are SGDLS and YYNGEE. V lost 3 bases to trimming and J lost 4 bases, with 9 bases between them. CDR3 size: 13 residues. The CDR3 protein is CASSGVGADTQYF. In nucleotides, the CDR3 is TGTGCCAGCAGCGGGGTAGGGGCAGATACGCAGTATTTT.

The chain employs TRBV5-5 and TRBJ2-1, with D perhaps being TRBD1 or TRBD2 (5 bases each). Trimming stripped 8 bases from V and 3 bases from J, with 9 bases between. Germline V CDR1 and CDR2: SGHKS, YYEKEE (reference sequence). CDR3 length equals 12 residues. The CDR3 DNA is TGTGCCAGTCCGGGACGCTACAATGAGCAGTTCTTC. Its protein is CASPGRYNEQFF.

In its sample, this clonotype was seen a few times. The V and J genes are TRBV7-8 and TRBJ1-2, with TRBD1 identical over 11 bases. V gave up 2 bases and J gave up 7 bases; unmatched junction bases: 15. Germline V CDR1 and CDR2: SGHVS, FQNEAQ. The CDR3 totals 18 residues. The CDR3 DNA sequence: TGTGCCAGCAGCTTAAAGGTCCCCGGACAGGGGGCGGGGAGTGGCTACACCTTC. Its protein product is CASSLKVPGQGAGSGYTF. Combining the CDR3 with reference TRBV7-8 and TRBJ1-2 gives the whole variable domain GAGVSQSPRYKVAKRGQDVALRCDPISGHVSLFWYQQALGQGPEFLTYFQNEAQLDKSGLPSDRFFAERPEGSVSTLKIQRTQQEDSAVYLCASSLKVPGQGAGSGYTFGSGTRLTVV.

This chain uses TRBV13 with TRBJ2-1; D is unclear. Germline V gives CDR1 PRHDT, CDR2 FYEKMQ (reference sequence). V dropped 6 bases and J dropped 6 bases, with 9 bases sitting between them. The CDR3 contains 12 residues. The CDR3 DNA reads as TGTGCCAGCAGATGGATAGGCAATGAGCAGTTCTTC. As protein: CASRWIGNEQFF.

This rearrangement joins TRBV9 to TRBJ1-2, with D possibly TRBD1 on 6 matching bases. Germline CDR1 reads SGDLS; CDR2 reads YYNGEE. This CDR3 region has 14 residues. Trimming pared 4 bases from V and 2 bases from J, leaving 12 bases between. DNA for the CDR3: TGTGCCAGCAGCCAACAGGGAGTGAACTATGGCTACACCTTC. Protein product: CASSQQGVNYGYTF. Together with reference TRBV9 and TRBJ1-2, the CDR3 gives the full variable domain: DSGVTQTPKHLITATGQRVTLRCSPRSGDLSVYWYQQSLDQGLQFLIQYYNGEERAKGNILERFSAQQFPDLHSELNLSSLELGDSALYFCASSQQGVNYGYTFGSGTRLTVV.

This clonotype has a count of ten or more. This rearrangement joins TRBV6-5 to TRBJ2-2; weak D call: TRBD1 (5 bases). This CDR3 is 14 amino acids long. The V gene lost 2 bases and the J gene lost 4 bases, with 8 bases spanning the gap. Looked up from germline, CDR1 is MNHEY and CDR2 is SVGAGI. CDR3 protein: CASSYSRATGELFF. The CDR3, as DNA: TGTGCCAGCAGTTACAGCAGGGCCACCGGGGAGCTGTTTTTT.

In this sample, this clonotype turned up a few times. This rearrangement joins TRBV12-3 or TRBV12-4 to TRBJ2-3; the match to TRBD2 covers 12 bases. The CDR3 is 15 amino acids. The J segment lost 3 bases and the V segment lost 7 bases, leaving 5 bases of the junction unmatched. Here the CDR3 reads CASTELAGGTDTQYF. CDR3 sequence (DNA): TGTGCCAGCACCGAACTAGCGGGGGGAACAGATACGCAGTATTTT.

The chain is built from TRBV27 and TRBJ2-3; D is ambiguous. CDR3 length: 13 residues. The germline gives CDR1 MNHEY, CDR2 SMNVEV (reference sequence). V lost 3 bases and J lost 3, with 7 bases in between. In DNA, the CDR3 is TGTGCCAGCAGTTTGGTTTTTACAGATACGCAGTATTTT. Translation: CASSLVFTDTQYF.

In the case of this clonotype: This may be a read error, as it is one base from a much larger clone. The DNA of the CDR3 is TGCGCCAGCAGCCTGACTGGCGGCACTGAAGCTTCCTTT. This sequence encodes CASSLTGGTEASF. This chain uses TRBV4-1 with TRBJ1-1; no definite D call. The CDR3 is 13 amino acids. Germline V gene lookup returns CDR1 MGHRA and CDR2 YSYEKL.

At least ten counts were recorded for this clonotype. The chain uses TRBV5-1 and TRBJ1-3; D ambiguous. Germline CDR1 is SGHRS and CDR2 is YFSETQ. The CDR3 consists of 14 residues. V was trimmed by 1 base and J by 1 base, leaving 6 bases between them. CDR3 sequence (DNA): TGCGCCAGCAGCTTGCTTGGTTCTGGAAACACCATATATTTT. Protein: CASSLLGSGNTIYF. The full variable domain, in which reference TRBV5-1 and TRBJ1-3 provide the parts outside the CDR3, is KAGVTQTPRYLIKTRGQQVTLSCSPISGHRSVSWYQQTPGQGLQFLFEYFSETQRNKGNFPGRFSGRQFSNSRSEMNVSTLELGDSALYLCASSLLGSGNTIYFGEGSWLTVV.

This clonotype showed up many times. J is TRBJ1-2 and V is TRBV18; 8 bases agree with TRBD1. The V gene's germline CDR1 is KGHSH and CDR2 LQKENI. The CDR3 is made up of 14 amino acids. Trimming at V came to 0 bases and at J to 7 bases, leaving 4 bases not matched to a gene. The CDR3 region has the DNA TGTGCCAGCTCACCACCGGACAGGGACTCTGGCTACACCTTC. Encoded protein: CASSPPDRDSGYTF.

This chain uses TRBV5-1 with TRBJ2-7; possible D gene TRBD1, 6 bases. CDR1 is SGHRS, CDR2 YFSETQ, per germline. V lost 5 bases and J 2 bases, leaving 23 bases between the germline ends. The CDR3 spans 17 residues. CDR3 sequence (DNA): TGCGCCAGCAGAAGGGACAACCCGGTGGGGCCTCCCTACGAGCAGTACTTC. This encodes CASRRDNPVGPPYEQYF.

This clonotype was counted a few times. The V and J genes are TRBV10-2 and TRBJ1-5, with unresolved D. Trimming left V 0 bases short and J 5 bases short, with 8 bases between. The CDR3 length is 14 residues. Germline CDR1 WSHSY, CDR2 SAAADI. This CDR3 is CASSESTSYQPQHF. The CDR3, as DNA: TGCGCCAGCAGTGAGTCAACCTCTTATCAGCCCCAGCATTTT.

The genes are TRBV20-1 and TRBJ2-3; D is unresolved. V gave up 5 bases and J gave up 3 bases, with 12 bases separating them. Germline assignment: CDR1 DFQATT and CDR2 SNEGSKA (reference sequence). The CDR3 consists of 13 residues. Written as DNA, the CDR3 is TGCAGTGCTGGAGCCCCCGGGACAGATACGCAGTATTTT. Protein sequence: CSAGAPGTDTQYF.

This clonotype came up many times. This chain joins TRBV6-4 and TRBJ2-3; 13 bases match TRBD2. In germline, CDR1 is MRHNA, CDR2 SNTAGT. V gave up 5 bases and J gave up 5 bases; unmatched junction bases: 10. The CDR3 runs to 17 residues. The DNA of the CDR3 is TGTGCCAGCAGTCAACTAGCGGGGGGGCACTCGGAAGATACGCAGTATTTT. It codes for CASSQLAGGHSEDTQYF.

The chain employs TRBV3-1 and TRBJ1-2; no definite D call. Trimming took off 4 bases at V and 8 bases at J, with 17 bases between the two ends. CDR3 length equals 14 residues. CDR1 is LGHDT and CDR2 is YNNKEL in the germline V gene (reference sequence). The CDR3 region has the DNA TGTGCCAGCAGCCCAGGAGTCGGTCGGAAGGGCTACACCTTC. Residues: CASSPGVGRKGYTF. Based on the CDR3 plus reference TRBV3-1 and TRBJ1-2, the full variable domain is DTAVSQTPKYLVTQMGNDKSIKCEQNLGHDTMYWYKQDSKKFLKIMFSYNNKELIINETVPNRFSPKSPDKAHLNLHINSLELGDSAVYFCASSPGVGRKGYTFGSGTRLTVV.

The table lists this clonotype with a few counts. This chain joins TRBV30 and TRBJ2-3, with 7 bases fitting TRBD1. Germline V gene sequence: CDR1 GTSNPN, CDR2 SVGIG (reference sequence). The V segment lost 5 bases and the J segment 6 bases; nucleotides outside the gene matches: 11. The CDR3 covers 14 residues. This CDR3 reads CAWLNRGQGDTQYF. DNA for the CDR3: TGTGCCTGGCTAAACAGGGGCCAGGGCGATACGCAGTATTTT.

This clonotype was observed at least ten times. The chain uses TRBV6-6 and TRBJ2-5, with D hard to call. The CDR3 consists of 13 residues. Per germline, CDR1 MNHNY and CDR2 SVGAGI (reference sequence). Trimming removed 6 bases from V and 4 bases from J, with 12 bases in between. The CDR3 DNA reads as TGTGCCAGCAGCTCCATGACCACAGAGACCCAGTACTTC. This gives the protein CASSSMTTETQYF.

This clonotype turned up a few times. The CDR3 sequence is CTSSQHWTGGSNQPQHF. In DNA, the CDR3 is TGCACCAGCAGCCAGCACTGGACAGGCGGTAGCAATCAGCCCCAGCATTTT. The rearrangement uses TRBV1 and TRBJ1-5; TRBD1 was called by the table and not checked on the DNA. TRBV1 is termed a pseudogene. The CDR3 is 17 amino acids.

Points on this clonotype: It is likely a read error, because the conserved phenylalanine at the end of the CDR3 is missing. This sequence joins TRBV29-1 and TRBJ2-3, with TRBD2 matching 7 bases. Germline CDR1 SQVTM, CDR2 ANQGSEA. This CDR3 has 15 residues. Losses at the gene ends were 4 bases for V and 1 base for J; bases not matched to a gene: 8. CDR3 protein: CSVGGERGRTDTQYI. DNA of the CDR3: TGCAGCGTTGGTGGTGAGCGGGGCCGCACAGATACGCAGTATATT.

The chain carries TRBV5-6 and TRBJ2-5, with 8 bases lining up with TRBD1. The germline V gene encodes CDR1 SGHDT and CDR2 YYEEEE. There are 13 residues in the CDR3. After removal of 4 bases from V and 4 bases from J, the junction contained 3 bases not matched to a gene. CDR3 loop: CASSGTGRETQYF. CDR3 nucleotides: TGTGCCAGCAGCGGGACAGGACGAGAGACCCAGTACTTC.

This clonotype appeared a few times. V gene TRBV7-9 combines with J gene TRBJ1-3; a possible D gene is TRBD1 (6 bases). Deletions cut 4 bases from V and 1 base from J, with 26 bases between. In germline, CDR1 is SEHNR, CDR2 FQNEAQ (reference sequence). This CDR3 contains 20 residues. DNA for the CDR3: TGTGCCAGCAGCTCGCTAACCTTCAGGGGATTATTGAGATCTGGAAACACCATATATTTT. This translates into CASSSLTFRGLLRSGNTIYF.

The chain recombines TRBV6-4 with TRBJ2-3; 7 positions match TRBD2. The germline gives CDR1 MRHNA, CDR2 SNTAGT. This CDR3 has 15 amino acids. V was pared by 3 bases and J by 3 bases, with 6 bases of the junction left unmatched. The CDR3 coding sequence is TGTGCCAGCAGTGATCGGGCGGGGGTGACAGATACGCAGTATTTT. Its translation: CASSDRAGVTDTQYF.

This clonotype was counted a few times. The V and J genes are TRBV12-3 or TRBV12-4 and TRBJ2-1, with TRBD2 identical over 7 bases. Germline trimming cut 5 bases from V and 4 bases from J; bases unmatched to any gene: 5. CDR3 length: 14 residues. The CDR3 is CASSAGTTYNEQFF. The CDR3 coding sequence is TGTGCCAGCAGTGCCGGGACTACGTACAATGAGCAGTTCTTC.

This clonotype occurred many times. The V gene is TRBV5-1, the J gene TRBJ1-2; TRBD1 is a possible D gene (6 bases). Germline V gives CDR1 SGHRS, CDR2 YFSETQ. V shed 4 bases and J shed 8 bases, with 18 bases lying between them. There are 14 residues in the CDR3. The CDR3 spells CASSRDNGPMGYTF. The CDR3, as DNA: TGCGCCAGCAGCAGGGACAACGGTCCTATGGGCTACACCTTC. The complete variable domain, with remaining parts taken from reference TRBV5-1 and TRBJ1-2, reads KAGVTQTPRYLIKTRGQQVTLSCSPISGHRSVSWYQQTPGQGLQFLFEYFSETQRNKGNFPGRFSGRQFSNSRSEMNVSTLELGDSALYLCASSRDNGPMGYTFGSGTRLTVV.

V usage is TRBV30 and J usage is TRBJ2-3; no definite D call. CDR3 length equals 13 residues. V was pared by 3 bases and J by 2 bases, with 9 bases between. Germline V CDR1 and CDR2: GTSNPN, SVGIG (reference sequence). CDR3 region: CAWSRTSTDTQYF. CDR3 DNA sequence: TGTGCCTGGAGCCGAACCTCCACAGATACGCAGTATTTT.

CDR3 sequence (DNA): TGTGCCAGCAGTCTACGCGGTGAGCAGTTCTTC. It translates to CASSLRGEQFF. The chain couples TRBV12-3 or TRBV12-4 to TRBJ2-1; no reliable D call. This CDR3 has 11 amino acids. V was clipped by 5 bases and J by 9 bases, with 8 bases between them.

Only a few counts were recorded for this clonotype. The gene calls are TRBV18 and TRBJ2-7; the D gene is possibly TRBD2 (5 bases). This CDR3 contains 15 residues. Per germline, CDR1 KGHSH and CDR2 LQKENI. With 0 bases removed from V and 0 bases from J, the gap between germline ends came to 9 bases. Here the CDR3 reads CASSPPTGSSYEQYF. CDR3 nucleotides: TGTGCCAGCTCACCACCGACTGGGAGCTCCTACGAGCAGTACTTC.